One sample yielded the 10 T cell receptor beta chains listed below, sequenced in a study of blood T cells in healthy people across ages. With a J-beta primer mix and a sample-barcoded 5' primer, a second PCR ran about 6 to 11 cycles. TCRdb reprocessed the 5' RACE reads with MiXCR, giving one entry per CDR3 protein. This table holds 1.5 million to 1.8 million distinct CDR3 sequences, 35% to 45% found once. The sample comprised blood. Source of these receptors: a woman between 18 and 29 years old in good health.

This chain connects TRBV10-2 to TRBJ2-1; 10 bases are a match to TRBD2. The J call is doubtful: the DNA matches TRBJ2-7 better. The CDR3 extends over 16 amino acids. CDR1 WSHSY and CDR2 SAAADI come from the germline V gene. CDR3 region: CASSGLAGGEYNEQYF. The CDR3 DNA is TGCGCCAGCAGTGGACTAGCGGGCGGAGAGTACAATGAGCAGTACTTC.

This clonotype was observed a few times. The chain couples TRBV28 to TRBJ2-7, with D possibly being TRBD1 (5 bases). Looked up from germline, CDR1 is MDHEN and CDR2 is SYDVKM. The CDR3 is made up of 14 amino acids. Between the trimmed V and J ends, which lost 6 bases and 2 bases, there was a span of 14 bases. CDR3 in amino acids: CASRLGVFPYEQYF. DNA for the CDR3: TGTGCCAGCAGGTTAGGGGTATTTCCCTACGAGCAGTACTTC.

J is TRBJ1-1 and V is TRBV6-6; D is uncertain. Germline assignment: CDR1 MNHNY and CDR2 SVGAGI (reference sequence). Trimming took 7 bases from V and 9 from J, leaving 15 bases between them. The CDR3 is 12 residues long. The CDR3 sequence is CASIGRIGKAFF. As DNA, the CDR3 is TGTGCCAGCATAGGCAGGATAGGAAAAGCTTTCTTT.

This rearrangement joins TRBV10-3 to TRBJ2-3; 12 bases line up with TRBD2. Germline V gene lookup returns CDR1 ENHRY and CDR2 SYGVKD. V gave up 4 bases and J gave up 4 bases; unmatched junction bases: 3. This CDR3 is built from 15 residues. The CDR3 coding sequence is TGTGCCATCAGTGGACTAGCGGGGGTTGCAGATACGCAGTATTTT. This encodes CAISGLAGVADTQYF.

This chain connects TRBV21-1 to TRBJ1-2; TRBD1 reflects the table's D call only, with no check against the DNA. TRBV21-1 is a pseudogene locus. The CDR3 consists of 17 residues. CDR3 nucleotides: TGTGCCAGCAGCAAAAAAAAGGGGGACAGGGTCCACTATGGCCACACCTTC. Protein sequence: CASSKKKGDRVHYGHTF.

This sequence joins TRBV20-1 and TRBJ1-1; D remains ambiguous. The V end lost 0 bases, the J end lost 8 bases, and 19 bases lay between the germline ends. The CDR3 consists of 15 residues. Per the germline V gene, CDR1 is DFQATT and CDR2 is SNEGSKA (reference sequence). CDR3 in DNA: TGCAGTGCTAGAGATGTAACCACGCCATTAAGAGAAGCTTTCTTT. Encoded protein: CSARDVTTPLREAFF.

The V and J genes are TRBV12-3 or TRBV12-4 and TRBJ1-2; D perhaps matches TRBD1 (5 bases). Trimming removed 2 bases at V and 5 bases at J, with 18 bases between. CDR3 length: 16 residues. The CDR3 nucleotides read TGTGCCAGCAGTTTATTGCCCGGAGGGGTATCATATGGCTACACCTTC. Amino acids: CASSLLPGGVSYGYTF.

This clonotype was picked up one time. The chain couples TRBV25-1 to TRBJ1-4; D remains unclear. V dropped 2 bases and J dropped 7 bases, with 14 bases sitting between them. Germline CDR1 and CDR2: MGHDK and SYGVNS. The CDR3 spans 15 residues. This CDR3 reads CASSEQISESEKLFF. In DNA, the CDR3 is TGTGCCAGCAGTGAACAGATATCCGAGAGTGAAAAACTGTTTTTT.

This chain links TRBV9 with TRBJ2-3, with D maybe TRBD1 (5 bases). With 5 bases removed from V and 3 bases from J, the gap between germline ends came to 19 bases. CDR1 SGDLS and CDR2 YYNGEE come from the germline V gene. CDR3 length: 16 amino acids. Here the CDR3 reads CASSGQTELSTDTQYF. In DNA, the CDR3 is TGTGCCAGCAGTGGGCAGACAGAACTTAGTACAGATACGCAGTATTTT.

This clonotype was seen only a few times. The rearrangement joins TRBV12-5 to TRBJ2-3; 9 bases match TRBD2. The CDR3 loop spans 15 amino acids. Germline lookup yields CDR1 LGHNT and CDR2 FRNRAP. V shed 2 bases, J shed 3 bases, and the junction held 3 bases outside the gene matches. The CDR3 DNA reads as TGTGCTAGTGGTTTGCCGGGACTAGCTACAGATACGCAGTATTTT. It yields the protein CASGLPGLATDTQYF.